This T cell receptor (beta chain) stems from a study of blood T cell repertoires in COVID-19. Whole-study context: There were acute and convalescent COVID-19 samples, and they came from the United States, Italy and Spain.

TCRdb's table, derived via immunoSEQ multiplex PCR, lists solely in-frame clones and lacks some. The data show approximately 170,000 clones, 65% to 85% seen once. Germline lookup yields CDR1 LNHDA and CDR2 SQIVND (reference sequence). J gave up 8 bases and V 2 bases, and 2 bases lay outside the gene matches. This CDR3 is 12 amino acids long. Each participant's cohort was designated according to participant-reported clinical history. This chain connects TRBV19 to TRBJ1-2, with 7 bases lining up with TRBD1. This TCR derives from a middle-aged man who had recovered from COVID-19. The sample comprised PBMCs or T cells enriched from blood (not recorded which). DNA of the CDR3: TGTGCCAGTAGTATAAGGGACAGAGGCTACACCTTC. Residues: CASSIRDRGYTF.